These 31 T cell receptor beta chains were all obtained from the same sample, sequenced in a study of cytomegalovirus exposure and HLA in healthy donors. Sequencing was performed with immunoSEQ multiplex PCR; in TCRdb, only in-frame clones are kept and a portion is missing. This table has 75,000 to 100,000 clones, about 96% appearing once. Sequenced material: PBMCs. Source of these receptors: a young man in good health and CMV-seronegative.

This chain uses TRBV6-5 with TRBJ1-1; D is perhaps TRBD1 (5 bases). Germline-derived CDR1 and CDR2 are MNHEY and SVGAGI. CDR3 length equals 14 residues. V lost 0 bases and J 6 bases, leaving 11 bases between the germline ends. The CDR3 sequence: CASSYSYGDSEAFF. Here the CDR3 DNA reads TGTGCCAGCAGTTACTCCTACGGGGACTCTGAAGCTTTCTTT.

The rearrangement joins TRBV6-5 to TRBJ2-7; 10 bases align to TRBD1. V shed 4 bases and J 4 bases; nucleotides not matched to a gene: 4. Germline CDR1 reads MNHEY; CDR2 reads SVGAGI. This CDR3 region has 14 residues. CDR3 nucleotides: TGTGCCAGCAGTTCCGGACAGGGGGGATACGAGCAGTACTTC. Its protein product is CASSSGQGGYEQYF.

Here the CDR3 reads CASSDTGAYNYGYTF. The DNA of the CDR3 is TGCGCCAGCAGTGATACAGGGGCCTATAACTATGGCTACACCTTC. V usage is TRBV10-2 and J usage is TRBJ1-2; 7 bases line up with TRBD1. The V gene's germline CDR1 is WSHSY and CDR2 SAAADI. The CDR3 has 15 amino acids. V shed 3 bases and J 1 base; nucleotides not matched to a gene: 5.

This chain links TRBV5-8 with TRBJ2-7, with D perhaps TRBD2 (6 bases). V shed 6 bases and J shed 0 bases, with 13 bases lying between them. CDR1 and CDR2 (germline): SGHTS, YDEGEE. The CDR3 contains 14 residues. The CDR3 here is CASTPASDSYEQYF. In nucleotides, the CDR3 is TGTGCCAGCACCCCGGCTAGCGACTCCTACGAGCAGTACTTC.

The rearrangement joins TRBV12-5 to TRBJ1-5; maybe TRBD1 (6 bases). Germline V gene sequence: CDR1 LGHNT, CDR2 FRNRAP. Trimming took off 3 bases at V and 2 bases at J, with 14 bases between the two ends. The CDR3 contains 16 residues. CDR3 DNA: TGTGCTAGTGGTTTCTCGCCAGGGGATCGCAATCAGCCCCAGCATTTT. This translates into CASGFSPGDRNQPQHF. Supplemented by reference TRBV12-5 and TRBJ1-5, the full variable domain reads DARVTQTPRHKVTEMGQEVTMRCQPILGHNTVFWYRQTMMQGLELLAYFRNRAPLDDSGMPKDRFSAEMPDATLATLKIQPSEPRDSAVYFCASGFSPGDRNQPQHFGDGTRLSIL.

CDR3 loop: CASSSTSVSSYNEQFF. CDR3 DNA sequence: TGTGCCAGCAGCTCGACTAGCGTTTCCTCCTACAATGAGCAGTTCTTC. This chain joins TRBV7-6 and TRBJ2-1; 8 bases agree with TRBD2. Germline CDR1 SGHVS, CDR2 FNYEAQ. The CDR3 length is 16 residues. V trimming: 4 bases; J trimming: 0 bases; junction bases outside the gene matches: 5.

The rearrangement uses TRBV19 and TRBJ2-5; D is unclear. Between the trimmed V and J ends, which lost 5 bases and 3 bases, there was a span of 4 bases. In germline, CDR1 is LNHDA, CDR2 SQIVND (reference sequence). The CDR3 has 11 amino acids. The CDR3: CASSGEETQYF. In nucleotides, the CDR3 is TGTGCCAGTAGTGGAGAAGAGACCCAGTACTTC.

CDR3 coding DNA: TGTGCCAGCAGCCCGCCCGGACAGCTTCTTCAAGAGACCCAGTACTTC. This encodes CASSPPGQLLQETQYF. The rearrangement uses TRBV5-6 and TRBJ2-5; possible D gene TRBD1, 6 bases. V lost 4 bases and J lost 2, with 18 bases in between. The CDR3 has 16 amino acids. CDR1 is SGHDT and CDR2 is YYEEEE in the germline V gene.

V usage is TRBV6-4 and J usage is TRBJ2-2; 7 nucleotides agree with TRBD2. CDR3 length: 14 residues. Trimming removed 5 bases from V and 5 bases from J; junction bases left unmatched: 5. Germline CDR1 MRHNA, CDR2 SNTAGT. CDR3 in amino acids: CASSLRESTGELFF. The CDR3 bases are TGTGCCAGCAGTTTGCGGGAGAGTACCGGGGAGCTGTTTTTT.

The CDR3 reads CASRTDRANTEAFF. CDR3 DNA: TGTGCCAGCAGGACGGACAGGGCGAACACTGAAGCTTTCTTT. The chain has TRBV2 and TRBJ1-1; 8 bases agree with TRBD1. Germline trimming cut 6 bases from V and 1 base from J; bases unmatched to any gene: 4. Germline CDR1 SNHLY, CDR2 FYNNEI. This CDR3 comprises 14 residues.

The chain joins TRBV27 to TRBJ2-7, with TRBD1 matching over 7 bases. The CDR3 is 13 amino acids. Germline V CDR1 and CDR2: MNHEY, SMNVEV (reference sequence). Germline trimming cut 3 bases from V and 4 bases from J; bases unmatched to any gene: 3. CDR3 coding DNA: TGTGCCAGCAGTTTGGACAGGAAGTACGAGCAGTACTTC. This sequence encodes CASSLDRKYEQYF.

In DNA, the CDR3 is TGTGCCAGCAGCCGCACGGGTTCCTACGAGCAGTACTTC. Protein product: CASSRTGSYEQYF. The V gene is TRBV7-6, the J gene TRBJ2-7, with D uncertain. Germline CDR1 reads SGHVS; CDR2 reads FNYEAQ. The CDR3 spans 13 residues. Trimming took off 5 bases at V and 1 base at J, with 9 bases between the two ends.

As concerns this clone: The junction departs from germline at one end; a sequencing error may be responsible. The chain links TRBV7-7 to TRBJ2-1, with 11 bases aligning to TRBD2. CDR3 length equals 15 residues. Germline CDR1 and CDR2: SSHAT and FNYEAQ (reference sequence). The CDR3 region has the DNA TGTGCTAGCAGCTCCGGGACTAGCGGACACAATGAGCAGTTCTTC. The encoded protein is CASSSGTSGHNEQFF.

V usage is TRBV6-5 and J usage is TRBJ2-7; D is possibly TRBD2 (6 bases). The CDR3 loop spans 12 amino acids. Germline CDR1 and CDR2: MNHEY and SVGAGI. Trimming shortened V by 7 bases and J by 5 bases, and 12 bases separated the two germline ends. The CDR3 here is CASTRGKDEQYF. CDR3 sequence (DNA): TGTGCCAGCACGCGGGGTAAGGACGAGCAGTACTTC.

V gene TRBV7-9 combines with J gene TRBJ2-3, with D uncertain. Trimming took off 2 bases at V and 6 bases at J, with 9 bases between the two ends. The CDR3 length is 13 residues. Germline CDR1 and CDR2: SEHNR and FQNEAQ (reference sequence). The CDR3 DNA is TGTGCCAGCAGCTTAATTCAAGCGGATACGCAGTATTTT. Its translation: CASSLIQADTQYF.

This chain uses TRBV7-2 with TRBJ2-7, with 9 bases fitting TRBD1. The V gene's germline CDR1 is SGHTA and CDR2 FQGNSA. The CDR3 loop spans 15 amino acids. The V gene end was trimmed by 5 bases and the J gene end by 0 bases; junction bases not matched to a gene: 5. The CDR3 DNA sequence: TGTGCCAGCAGCGTAACGGGACAGGGCTCCTACGAGCAGTACTTC. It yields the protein CASSVTGQGSYEQYF. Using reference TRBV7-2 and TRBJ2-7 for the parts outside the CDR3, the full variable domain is GAGVSQSPSNKVTEKGKDVELRCDPISGHTALYWYRQSLGQGLEFLIYFQGNSAPDKSGLPSDRFSAERTGGSVSTLTIQRTQQEDSAVYLCASSVTGQGSYEQYFGPGTRLTVT.

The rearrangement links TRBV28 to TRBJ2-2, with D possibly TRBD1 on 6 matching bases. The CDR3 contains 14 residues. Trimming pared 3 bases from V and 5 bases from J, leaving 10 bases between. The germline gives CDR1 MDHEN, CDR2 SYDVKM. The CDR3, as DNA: TGTGCCAGCAGTTTTGGGACACAGACCGGGGAGCTGTTTTTT. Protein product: CASSFGTQTGELFF. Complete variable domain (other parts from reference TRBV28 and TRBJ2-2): DVKVTQSSRYLVKRTGEKVFLECVQDMDHENMFWYRQDPGLGLRLIYFSYDVKMKEKGDIPEGYSVSREKKERFSLILESASTNQTSMYLCASSFGTQTGELFFGEGSRLTVL.

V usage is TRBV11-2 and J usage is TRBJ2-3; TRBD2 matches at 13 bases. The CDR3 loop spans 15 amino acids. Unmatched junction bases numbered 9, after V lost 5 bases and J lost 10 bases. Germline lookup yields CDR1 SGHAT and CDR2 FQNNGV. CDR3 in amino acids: CASSTPGLAGVAQYF. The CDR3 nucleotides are TGTGCCAGCAGCACTCCTGGACTAGCGGGAGTTGCGCAGTATTTT.

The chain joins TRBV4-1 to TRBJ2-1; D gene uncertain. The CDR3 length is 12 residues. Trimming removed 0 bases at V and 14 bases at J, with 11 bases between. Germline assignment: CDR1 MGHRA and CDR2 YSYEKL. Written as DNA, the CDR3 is TGCGCCAGCAGCCAAGAAGGTACAGTGAAGTTCTTC. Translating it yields CASSQEGTVKFF.

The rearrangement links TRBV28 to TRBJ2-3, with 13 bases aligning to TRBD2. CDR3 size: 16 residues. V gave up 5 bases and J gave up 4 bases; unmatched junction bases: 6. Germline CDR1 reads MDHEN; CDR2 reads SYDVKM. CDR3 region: CASSGGLAGDSDTQYF. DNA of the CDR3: TGTGCCAGCAGTGGAGGACTAGCGGGAGATTCAGATACGCAGTATTTT. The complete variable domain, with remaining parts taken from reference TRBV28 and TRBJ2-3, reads DVKVTQSSRYLVKRTGEKVFLECVQDMDHENMFWYRQDPGLGLRLIYFSYDVKMKEKGDIPEGYSVSREKKERFSLILESASTNQTSMYLCASSGGLAGDSDTQYFGPGTRLTVL.

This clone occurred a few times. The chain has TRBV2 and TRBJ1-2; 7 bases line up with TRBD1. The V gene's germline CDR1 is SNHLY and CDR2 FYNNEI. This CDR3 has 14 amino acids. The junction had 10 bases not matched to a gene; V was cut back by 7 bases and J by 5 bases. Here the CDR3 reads CASKRQGGSYGYTF. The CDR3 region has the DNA TGTGCCAGCAAGAGACAGGGAGGCAGTTATGGCTACACCTTC.

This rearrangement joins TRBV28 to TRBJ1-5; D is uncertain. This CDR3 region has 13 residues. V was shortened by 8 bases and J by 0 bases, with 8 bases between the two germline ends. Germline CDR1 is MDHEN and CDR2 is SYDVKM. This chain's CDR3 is CASFPRSNQPQHF. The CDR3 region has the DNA TGTGCCAGCTTCCCCCGTAGCAATCAGCCCCAGCATTTT.

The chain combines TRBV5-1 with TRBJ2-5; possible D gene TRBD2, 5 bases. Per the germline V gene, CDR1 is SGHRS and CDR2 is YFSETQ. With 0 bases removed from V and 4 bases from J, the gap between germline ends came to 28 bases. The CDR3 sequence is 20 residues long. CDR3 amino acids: CASSLVTPGSVPVQRETQYF. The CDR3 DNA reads TGCGCCAGCAGCTTGGTGACCCCTGGGAGTGTACCGGTCCAGCGAGAGACCCAGTACTTC.

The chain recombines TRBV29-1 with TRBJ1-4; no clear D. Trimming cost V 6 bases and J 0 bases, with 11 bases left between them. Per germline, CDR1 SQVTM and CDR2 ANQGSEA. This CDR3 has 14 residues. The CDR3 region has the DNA TGCAGCGTATTGCCGGGGTCAACTAATGAAAAACTGTTTTTT. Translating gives CSVLPGSTNEKLFF.

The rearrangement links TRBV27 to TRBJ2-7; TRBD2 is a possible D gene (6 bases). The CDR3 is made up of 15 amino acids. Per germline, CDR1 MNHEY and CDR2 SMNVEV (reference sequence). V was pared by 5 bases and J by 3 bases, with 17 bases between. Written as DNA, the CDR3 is TGTGCCAGCAGTCCTCTTTGGGAGGAGAACTACGAGCAGTACTTC. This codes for CASSPLWEENYEQYF.

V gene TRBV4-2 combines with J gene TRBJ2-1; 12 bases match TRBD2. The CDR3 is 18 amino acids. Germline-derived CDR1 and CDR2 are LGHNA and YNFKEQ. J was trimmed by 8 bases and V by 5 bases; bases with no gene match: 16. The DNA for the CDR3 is TGTGCCAGCAGCGGTACGGGACAAAGACTAGCGGGAGAGGATGAGCAGTTCTTC. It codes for CASSGTGQRLAGEDEQFF.

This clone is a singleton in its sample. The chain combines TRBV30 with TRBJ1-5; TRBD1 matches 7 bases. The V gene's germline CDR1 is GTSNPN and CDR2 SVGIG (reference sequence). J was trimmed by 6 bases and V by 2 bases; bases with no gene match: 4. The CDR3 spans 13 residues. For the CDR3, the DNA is TGTGCCTGGAGTTCCCGGGACAGTCAGCCCCAGCATTTT. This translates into CAWSSRDSQPQHF. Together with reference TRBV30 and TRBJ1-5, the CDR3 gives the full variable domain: SQTIHQWPATLVQPVGSPLSLECTVEGTSNPNLYWYRQAAGRGLQLLFYSVGIGQISSEVPQNLSASRPQDRQFILSSKKLLLSDSGFYLCAWSSRDSQPQHFGDGTRLSIL.

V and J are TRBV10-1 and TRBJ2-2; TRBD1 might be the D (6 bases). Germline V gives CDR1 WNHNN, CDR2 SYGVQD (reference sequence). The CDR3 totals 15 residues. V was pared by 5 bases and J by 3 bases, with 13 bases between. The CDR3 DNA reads TGCGCCAGCAGTCCCCAGGGGCCGGACACCGGGGAGCTGTTTTTT. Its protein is CASSPQGPDTGELFF.

CDR3 protein: CASSLTSGTGYEKLFF. CDR3 nucleotide sequence: TGTGCCAGCAGCTTAACCTCCGGGACAGGGTATGAAAAACTGTTTTTT. The V call is TRBV11-2, the J call TRBJ1-4; TRBD1 matches 9 bases. This CDR3 comprises 16 residues. Germline assignment: CDR1 SGHAT and CDR2 FQNNGV. Unmatched junction bases numbered 7, after V lost 2 bases and J lost 6 bases.

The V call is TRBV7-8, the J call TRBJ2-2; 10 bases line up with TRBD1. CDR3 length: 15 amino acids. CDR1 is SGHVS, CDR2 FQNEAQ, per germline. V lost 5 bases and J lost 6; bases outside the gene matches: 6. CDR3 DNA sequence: TGTGCCAGCAGCCCGAGGGACAGGGGCGCCGGGGAGCTGTTTTTT. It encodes CASSPRDRGAGELFF.

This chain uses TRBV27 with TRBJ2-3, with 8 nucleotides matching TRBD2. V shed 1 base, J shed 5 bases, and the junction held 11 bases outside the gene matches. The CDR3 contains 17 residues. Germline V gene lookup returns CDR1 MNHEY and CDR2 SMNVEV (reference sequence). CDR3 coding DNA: TGTGCCAGCAGTTTATTTTCCGGAGCGGGAGTCGGAGATACGCAGTATTTT. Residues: CASSLFSGAGVGDTQYF.